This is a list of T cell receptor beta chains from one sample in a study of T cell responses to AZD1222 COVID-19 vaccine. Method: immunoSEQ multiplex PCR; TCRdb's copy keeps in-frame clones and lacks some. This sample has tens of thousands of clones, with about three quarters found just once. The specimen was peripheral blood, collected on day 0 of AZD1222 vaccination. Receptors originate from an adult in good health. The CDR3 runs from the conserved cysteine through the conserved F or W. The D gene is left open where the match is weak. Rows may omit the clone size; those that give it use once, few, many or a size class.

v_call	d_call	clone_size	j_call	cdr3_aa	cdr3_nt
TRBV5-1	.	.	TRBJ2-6	CASSYAYLGGGANVLTF	TGCGCCAGCAGCTACGCCTACTTGGGTGGCGGGGCCAACGTCCTGACTTTC
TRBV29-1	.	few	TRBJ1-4	CSVEDPGSEKLFF	TGCAGCGTTGAAGATCCCGGGAGTGAAAAACTGTTTTTT
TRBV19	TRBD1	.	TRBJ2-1	CASRLLPGQGDNEQFF	TGTGCCAGCCGCCTCTTGCCGGGACAGGGAGACAATGAGCAGTTCTTC
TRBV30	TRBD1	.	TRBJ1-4	CAWSADLAGGIEKLFF	TGTGCCTGGAGTGCGGACCTGGCAGGGGGTATTGAAAAACTGTTTTTT
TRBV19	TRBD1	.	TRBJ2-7	CASSSRDRGHRYEQYF	TGTGCCAGTAGTTCCCGGGACAGGGGGCATCGGTACGAGCAGTACTTC
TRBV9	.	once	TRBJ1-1	CASSVGQLMNTEAFF	TGTGCCAGCAGCGTAGGACAGCTCATGAACACTGAAGCTTTCTTT
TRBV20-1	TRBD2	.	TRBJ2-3	CSASKAGGTDTQYF	TGCAGTGCTAGTAAGGCGGGGGGCACAGATACGCAGTATTTT
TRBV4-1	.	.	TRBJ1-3	CASSQVRVQSSGNTIYF	TGCGCCAGCAGCCAAGTACGGGTGCAGAGCTCTGGAAACACCATATATTTT
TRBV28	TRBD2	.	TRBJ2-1	CASTPGLAYNEQFF	TGTGCCAGCACCCCGGGACTAGCGTACAATGAGCAGTTCTTC
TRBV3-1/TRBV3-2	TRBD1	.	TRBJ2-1	CASSQQGVSTDEQFF	TGTGCCAGCAGCCAACAGGGGGTCTCAACGGATGAGCAGTTCTTC
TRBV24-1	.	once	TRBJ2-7	CATSEQGSTYEQYF	TGTGCCACCAGTGAGCAGGGATCGACCTACGAGCAGTACTTC
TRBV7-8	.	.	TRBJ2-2	CASSLTGFNTGELFF	TGTGCCAGCAGCCTGACTGGTTTTAACACCGGGGAGCTGTTTTTT
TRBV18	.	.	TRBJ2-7	CASSTRDGSYEQYF	TGTGCCAGCTCAACTCGGGACGGATCCTACGAGCAGTACTTC
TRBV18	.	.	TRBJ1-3	CASSPTAQAGGNTIYF	TGTGCCAGCTCACCCACCGCTCAGGCCGGAGGAAACACCATATATTTT
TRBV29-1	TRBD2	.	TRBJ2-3	CSVQGLAGGSTDTQYF	TGCAGCGTTCAGGGACTAGCGGGGGGCAGCACAGATACGCAGTATTTT
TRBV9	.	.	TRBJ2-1	CASSVGRMGFNEQFF	TGTGCCAGCAGCGTGGGCCGAATGGGGTTCAATGAGCAGTTCTTC
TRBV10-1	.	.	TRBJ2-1	CASSGHERNEQFF	TGCGCCAGCAGTGGGCACGAACGGAATGAGCAGTTCTTC
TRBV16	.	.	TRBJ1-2	CASSHLRGGAHYGYTF	TGTGCCAGCAGCCACCTGCGCGGGGGCGCCCACTATGGCTACACCTTC
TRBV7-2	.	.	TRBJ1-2	CASSKNTGTLTYGYTF	TGTGCCAGCAGTAAAAACACCGGGACATTGACTTATGGCTACACCTTC
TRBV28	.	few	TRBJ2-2	CASSLIRTGELFF	TGTGCCAGCAGTTTAATCAGGACCGGGGAGCTGTTTTTT
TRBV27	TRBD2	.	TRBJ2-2	CASSRTSGGIDTGELFF	TGTGCCAGCAGTCGGACTAGCGGGGGGATTGACACCGGGGAGCTGTTTTTT
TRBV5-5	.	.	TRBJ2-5	CASSWNTGTLETQYF	TGTGCCAGCAGCTGGAATACCGGGACCCTAGAGACCCAGTACTTC
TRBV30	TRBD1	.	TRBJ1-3	CAWGQGAISGNTIYF	TGTGCCTGGGGACAGGGGGCCATCTCTGGAAACACCATATATTTT
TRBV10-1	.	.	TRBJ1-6	CASSESMDSPLHF	TGCGCCAGCAGTGAGTCGATGGATTCACCCCTCCACTTT
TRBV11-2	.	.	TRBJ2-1	CASREGRHAEQFF	TGTGCCAGCAGAGAAGGGCGCCACGCTGAGCAGTTCTTC
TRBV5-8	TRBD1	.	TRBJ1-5	CASSLTGGWWQPQHF	TGTGCCAGCAGTTTGACAGGGGGCTGGTGGCAGCCCCAGCATTTT
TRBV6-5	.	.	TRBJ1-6	CATRWTDNSPLHF	TGTGCCACCCGATGGACAGATAATTCACCCCTCCACTTT
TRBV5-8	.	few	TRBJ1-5	CASSLRGSGPAQHF	TGTGCCAGCAGCTTGAGAGGGTCCGGACCAGCCCAGCATTTT
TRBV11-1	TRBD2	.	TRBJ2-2	CASSLGAGGSPGELFF	TGTGCCAGCAGCTTAGGGGCGGGGGGCTCCCCCGGGGAGCTGTTTTTT
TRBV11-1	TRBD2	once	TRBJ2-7	CASSLEGLAAEQYF	TGTGCCAGCAGCTTAGAGGGACTAGCTGCCGAGCAGTACTTC
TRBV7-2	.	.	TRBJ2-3	CASSRTRLLTDTQYF	TGTGCCAGCAGCCGTACCCGACTGTTAACAGATACGCAGTATTTT
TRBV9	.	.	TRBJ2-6	CASGLRANVLTF	TGTGCCAGCGGTCTTAGGGCCAACGTCCTGACTTTC
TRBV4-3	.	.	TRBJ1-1	CASSQVTRNPEAFF	TGCGCCAGCAGCCAAGTAACCAGGAACCCTGAAGCTTTCTTT
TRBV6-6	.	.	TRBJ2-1	CASRDGLSNEQFF	TGTGCCAGCAGGGACGGACTTAGCAATGAGCAGTTCTTC
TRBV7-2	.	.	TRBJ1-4	CASSWGRVAGEKLFF	TGTGCCAGCAGCTGGGGGCGGGTGGCTGGGGAAAAACTGTTTTTT
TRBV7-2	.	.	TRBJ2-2	CASSPTRANTGELFF	TGTGCCAGCAGCCCGACGCGCGCAAACACCGGGGAGCTGTTTTTT
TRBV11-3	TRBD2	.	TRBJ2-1	CASSQQKTSGGYNEQFF	TGTGCCAGCAGCCAACAAAAGACTAGCGGGGGGTACAATGAGCAGTTCTTC
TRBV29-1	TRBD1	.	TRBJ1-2	CSVEGAGGTIGYTF	TGCAGCGTTGAAGGTGCAGGGGGAACGATTGGCTACACCTTC
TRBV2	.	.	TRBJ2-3	CASRQFKGGDTQYF	TGTGCCAGCCGACAATTTAAGGGCGGAGATACGCAGTATTTT
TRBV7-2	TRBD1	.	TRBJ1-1	CASSLITGGTEAFF	TGTGCCAGCAGCTTAATCACAGGGGGCACTGAAGCTTTCTTT
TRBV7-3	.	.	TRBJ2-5	CASSSQGGTQYF	TGTGCCAGCAGCTCTCAGGGAGGGACCCAGTACTTC
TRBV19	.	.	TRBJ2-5	CASSVPGSFGETQYF	TGTGCCAGTAGTGTCCCAGGGAGCTTTGGCGAGACCCAGTACTTC
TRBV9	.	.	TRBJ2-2	CASSVSVGGELFF	TGTGCCAGCAGCGTTAGCGTAGGCGGGGAGCTGTTTTTT
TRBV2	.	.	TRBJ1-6	CASIEEQGMSPLHF	TGTGCCAGCATAGAGGAACAGGGCATGTCACCCCTCCACTTT
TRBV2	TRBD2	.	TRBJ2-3	CASSHRTSDSTDTQYF	TGTGCCAGCAGCCACCGGACTAGCGATAGCACAGATACGCAGTATTTT
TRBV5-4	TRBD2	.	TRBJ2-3	CASTQGLALPDTQYF	TGTGCCAGCACCCAGGGACTAGCTCTTCCAGATACGCAGTATTTT
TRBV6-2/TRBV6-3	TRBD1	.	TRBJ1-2	CASSVSTGTYGYTF	TGTGCCAGCAGCGTATCGACAGGGACCTATGGCTACACCTTC
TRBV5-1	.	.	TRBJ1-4	CASSAGNEKLFF	TGCGCCAGCAGCGCAGGGAATGAAAAACTGTTTTTT